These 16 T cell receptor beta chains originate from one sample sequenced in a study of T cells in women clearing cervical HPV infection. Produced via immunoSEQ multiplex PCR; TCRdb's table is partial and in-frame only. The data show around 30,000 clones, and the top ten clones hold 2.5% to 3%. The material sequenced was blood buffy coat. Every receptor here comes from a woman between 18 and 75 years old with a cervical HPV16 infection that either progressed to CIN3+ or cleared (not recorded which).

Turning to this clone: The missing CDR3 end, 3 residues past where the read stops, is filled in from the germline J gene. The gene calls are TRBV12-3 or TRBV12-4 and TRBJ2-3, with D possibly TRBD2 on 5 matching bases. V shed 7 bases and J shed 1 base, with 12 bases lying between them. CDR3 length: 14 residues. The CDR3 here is CASKYGVRTDTQYF. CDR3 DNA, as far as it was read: TGTGCCAGCAAGTACGGGGTCCGCACAGATACG.

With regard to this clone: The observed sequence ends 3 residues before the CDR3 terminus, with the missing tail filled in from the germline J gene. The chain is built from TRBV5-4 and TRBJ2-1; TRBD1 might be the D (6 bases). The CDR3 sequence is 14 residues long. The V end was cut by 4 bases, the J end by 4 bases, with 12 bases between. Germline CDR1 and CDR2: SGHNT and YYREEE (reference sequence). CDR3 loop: CASSPTDRYNEQFF. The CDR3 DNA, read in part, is TGTGCCAGCAGCCCAACGGACAGATACAATGAG.

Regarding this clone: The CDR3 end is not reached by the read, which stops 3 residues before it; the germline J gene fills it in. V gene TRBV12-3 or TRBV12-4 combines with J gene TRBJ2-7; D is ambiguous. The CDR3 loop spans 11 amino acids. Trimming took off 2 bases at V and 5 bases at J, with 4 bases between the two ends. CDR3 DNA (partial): TGTGCCAGCAGTTTAACGGACGAG. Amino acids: CASSLTDE. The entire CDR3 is CASSLTDEQYF.

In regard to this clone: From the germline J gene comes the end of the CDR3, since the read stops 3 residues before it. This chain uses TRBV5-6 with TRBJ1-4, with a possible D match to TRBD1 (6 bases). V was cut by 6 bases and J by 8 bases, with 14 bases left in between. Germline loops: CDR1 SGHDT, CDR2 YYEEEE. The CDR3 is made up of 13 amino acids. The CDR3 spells CASKPRGEEKLFF. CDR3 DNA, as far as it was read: TGTGCCAGCAAGCCCAGGGGCGAAGAAAAA.

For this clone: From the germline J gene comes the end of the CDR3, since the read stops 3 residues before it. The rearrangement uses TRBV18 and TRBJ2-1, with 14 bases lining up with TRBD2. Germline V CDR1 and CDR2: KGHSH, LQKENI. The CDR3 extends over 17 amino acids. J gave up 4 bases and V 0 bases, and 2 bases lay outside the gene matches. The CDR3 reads CASSPPGLAGGYNEQFF. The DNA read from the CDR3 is TGTGCCAGCTCACCACCTGGACTAGCGGGGGGTTACAATGAG.

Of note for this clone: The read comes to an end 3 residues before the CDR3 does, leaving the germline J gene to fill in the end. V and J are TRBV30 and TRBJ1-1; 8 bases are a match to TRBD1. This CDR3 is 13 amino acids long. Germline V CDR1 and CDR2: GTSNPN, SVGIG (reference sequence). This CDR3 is CAWSTGQGRQAFF. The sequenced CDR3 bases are TGTGCCTGGAGTACCGGACAGGGTAGGCAA.

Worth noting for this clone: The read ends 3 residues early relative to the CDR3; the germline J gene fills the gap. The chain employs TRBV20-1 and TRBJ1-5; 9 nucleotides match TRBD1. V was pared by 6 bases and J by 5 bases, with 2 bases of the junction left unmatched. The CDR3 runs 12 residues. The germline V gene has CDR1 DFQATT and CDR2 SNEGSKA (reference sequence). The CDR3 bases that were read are TGCAGTGCCTGGACAGGGGATCAGCCC. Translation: CSAWTGDQP. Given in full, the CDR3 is CSAWTGDQPQHF.

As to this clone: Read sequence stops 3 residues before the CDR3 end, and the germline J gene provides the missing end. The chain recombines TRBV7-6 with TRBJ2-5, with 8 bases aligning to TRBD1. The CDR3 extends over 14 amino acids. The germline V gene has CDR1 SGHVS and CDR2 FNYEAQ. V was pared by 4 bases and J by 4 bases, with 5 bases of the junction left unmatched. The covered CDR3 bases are TGTGCCAGCAGCTCCTCAGGGGGCTTAGAGACC. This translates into CASSSSGGLET. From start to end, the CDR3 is CASSSSGGLETQYF.

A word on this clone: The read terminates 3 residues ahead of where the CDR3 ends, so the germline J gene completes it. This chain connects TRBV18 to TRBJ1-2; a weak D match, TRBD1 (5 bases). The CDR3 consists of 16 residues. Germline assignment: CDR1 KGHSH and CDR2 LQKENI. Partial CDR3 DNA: TGTGCCAGCTCACGAGGGAGGGGCGCATCGGACGGCGGC. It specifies CASSRGRGASDGG. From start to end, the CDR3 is CASSRGRGASDGGYTF.

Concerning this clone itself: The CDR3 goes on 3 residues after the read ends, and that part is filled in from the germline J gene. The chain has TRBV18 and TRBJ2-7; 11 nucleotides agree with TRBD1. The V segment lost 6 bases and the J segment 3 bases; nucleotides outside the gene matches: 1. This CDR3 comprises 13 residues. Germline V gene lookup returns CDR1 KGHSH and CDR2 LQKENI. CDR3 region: CASSGTGGYEQYF. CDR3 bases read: TGTGCCAGCTCCGGGACAGGGGGCTACGAG.

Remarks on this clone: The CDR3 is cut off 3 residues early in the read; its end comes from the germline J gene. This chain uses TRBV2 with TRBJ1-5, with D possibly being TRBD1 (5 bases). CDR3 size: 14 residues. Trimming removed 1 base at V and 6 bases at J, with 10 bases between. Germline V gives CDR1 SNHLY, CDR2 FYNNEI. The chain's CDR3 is CASSEGAGFQPQHF. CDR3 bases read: TGTGCCAGCAGTGAAGGGGCAGGGTTTCAGCCC.

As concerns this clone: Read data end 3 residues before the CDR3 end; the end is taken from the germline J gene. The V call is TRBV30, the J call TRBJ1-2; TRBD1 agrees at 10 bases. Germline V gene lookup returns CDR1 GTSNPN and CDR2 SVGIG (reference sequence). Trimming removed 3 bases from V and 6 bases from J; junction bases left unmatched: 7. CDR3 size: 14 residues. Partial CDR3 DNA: TGTGCCTGGAGGACAGGGGGCGCGTCCCATGGC. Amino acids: CAWRTGGASHG. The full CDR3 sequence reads CAWRTGGASHGYTF. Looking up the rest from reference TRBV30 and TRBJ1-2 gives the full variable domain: SQTIHQWPATLVQPVGSPLSLECTVEGTSNPNLYWYRQAAGRGLQLLFYSVGIGQISSEVPQNLSASRPQDRQFILSSKKLLLSDSGFYLCAWRTGGASHGYTFGSGTRLTVV.

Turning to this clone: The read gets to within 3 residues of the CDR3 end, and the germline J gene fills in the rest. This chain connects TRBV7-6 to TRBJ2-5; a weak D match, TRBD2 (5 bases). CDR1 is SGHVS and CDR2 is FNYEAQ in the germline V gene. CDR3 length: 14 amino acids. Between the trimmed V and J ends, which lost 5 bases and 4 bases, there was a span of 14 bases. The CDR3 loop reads CASSPHGERETQYF. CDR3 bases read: TGTGCCAGCAGCCCCCACGGGGAGAGAGAGACC.

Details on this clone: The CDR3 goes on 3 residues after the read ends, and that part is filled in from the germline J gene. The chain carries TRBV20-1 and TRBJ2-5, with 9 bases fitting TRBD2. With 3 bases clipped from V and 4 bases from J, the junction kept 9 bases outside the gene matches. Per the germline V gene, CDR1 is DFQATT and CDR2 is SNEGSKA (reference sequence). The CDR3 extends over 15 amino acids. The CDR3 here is CSAREAGGRVETQYF. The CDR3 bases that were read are TGCAGTGCTAGGGAAGCGGGGGGAAGAGTAGAGACC.

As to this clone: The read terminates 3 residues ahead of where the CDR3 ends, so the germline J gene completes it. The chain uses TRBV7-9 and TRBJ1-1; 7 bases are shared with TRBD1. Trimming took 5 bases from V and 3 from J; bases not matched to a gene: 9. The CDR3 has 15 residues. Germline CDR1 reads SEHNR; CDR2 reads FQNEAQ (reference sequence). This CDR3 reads CASSLQTGKDTEAFF. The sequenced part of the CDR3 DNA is TGTGCCAGCAGCCTACAGACAGGGAAGGACACTGAA.

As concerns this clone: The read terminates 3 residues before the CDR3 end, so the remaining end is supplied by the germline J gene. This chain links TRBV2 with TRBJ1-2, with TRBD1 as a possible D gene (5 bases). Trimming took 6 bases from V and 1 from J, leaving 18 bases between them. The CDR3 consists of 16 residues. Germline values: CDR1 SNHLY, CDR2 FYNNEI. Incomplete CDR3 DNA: TGTGCCAGCAGGGCGAAGGGACTCGGCCTTAACTATGGC. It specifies CASRAKGLGLNYG. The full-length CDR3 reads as CASRAKGLGLNYGYTF.